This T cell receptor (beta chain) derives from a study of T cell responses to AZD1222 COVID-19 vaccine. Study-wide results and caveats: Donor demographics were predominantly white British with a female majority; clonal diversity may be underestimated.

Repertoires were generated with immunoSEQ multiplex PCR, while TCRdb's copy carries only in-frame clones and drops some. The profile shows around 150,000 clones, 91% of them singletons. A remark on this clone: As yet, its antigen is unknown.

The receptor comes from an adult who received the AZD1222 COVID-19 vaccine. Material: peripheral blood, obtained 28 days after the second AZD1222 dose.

CDR3 bases: TGTGCCAGCAGCTTAGCGGTGGGGGAGTACGAGCAGTACTTC. This encodes CASSLAVGEYEQYF. V usage is TRBV7-2 and J usage is TRBJ2-7, with D perhaps assigned TRBD1 or TRBD2 (5 bases each). The CDR3 extends over 14 amino acids. V lost 0 bases and J lost 4, with 10 bases in between. The germline CDR1 and CDR2 sequences are SGHTA and FQGNSA.